Sequencing of this TCR beta chain was carried out in a study of cytotoxic CD8 clonotypes in ibrutinib-treated CLL. Whole-study context: Patients: roughly ten relapsed/refractory, some 15 treatment-naive, fewer than 18 IGHV unmutated. Study-level results: Sample timing was unmatched between remission and later-progressing patients; lymph nodes unstudied.

With sequencing, the targeted depth ranged from 1 in 200,000 to 1 in 1 million T cells. Produced via immunoSEQ multiplex PCR; TCRdb's table is partial and in-frame only. The sample shows about 50,000 clones, approximately 82% of them seen only once. As to this clone: What it recognizes is unknown.

The ends lost 8 bases at V and 6 bases at J; junction bases unmatched: 6. CDR1 and CDR2 from the germline V gene are MNHEY and SMNVEV (reference sequence). CDR3 size: 13 residues. The J gene is TRBJ1-2, the V gene TRBV27; 10 nucleotides align to TRBD1. This TCR was recovered from a human donor with chronic lymphocytic leukemia. The sequenced sample was PBMCs, obtained after 24 months of ibrutinib treatment. The CDR3 DNA reads as TGTGCCAGCGCCCGGGACAGGGGTCATGGCTACACCTTC. Its translation is CASARDRGHGYTF.